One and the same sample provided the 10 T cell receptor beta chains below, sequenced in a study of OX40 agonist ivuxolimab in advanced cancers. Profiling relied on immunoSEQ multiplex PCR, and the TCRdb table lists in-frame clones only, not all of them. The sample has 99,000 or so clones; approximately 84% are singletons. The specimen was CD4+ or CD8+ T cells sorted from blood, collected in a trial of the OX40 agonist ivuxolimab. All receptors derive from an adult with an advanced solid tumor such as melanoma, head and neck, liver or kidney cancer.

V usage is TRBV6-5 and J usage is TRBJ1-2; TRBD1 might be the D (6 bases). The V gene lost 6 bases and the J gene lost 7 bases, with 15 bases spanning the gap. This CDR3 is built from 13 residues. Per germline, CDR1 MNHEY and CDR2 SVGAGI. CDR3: CASSRRGKGGYTF. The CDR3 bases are TGTGCCAGCAGCAGAAGGGGGAAGGGTGGCTACACCTTC.

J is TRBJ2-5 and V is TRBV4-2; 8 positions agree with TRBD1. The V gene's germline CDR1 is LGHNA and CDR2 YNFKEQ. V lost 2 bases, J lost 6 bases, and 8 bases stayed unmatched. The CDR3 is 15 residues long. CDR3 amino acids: CASSQSMDRDQTQYF. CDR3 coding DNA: TGTGCCAGCAGCCAATCCATGGACAGGGACCAGACCCAGTACTTC.

This chain's CDR3 is CASSMGTTEAFF. The CDR3, as DNA: TGTGCCAGTAGTATGGGGACGACTGAAGCTTTCTTT. V usage is TRBV19 and J usage is TRBJ1-1, with D tentatively TRBD1 (5 bases). Germline assignment: CDR1 LNHDA and CDR2 SQIVND (reference sequence). V lost 3 bases and J 5 bases, leaving 7 bases between the germline ends. CDR3 length: 12 residues.

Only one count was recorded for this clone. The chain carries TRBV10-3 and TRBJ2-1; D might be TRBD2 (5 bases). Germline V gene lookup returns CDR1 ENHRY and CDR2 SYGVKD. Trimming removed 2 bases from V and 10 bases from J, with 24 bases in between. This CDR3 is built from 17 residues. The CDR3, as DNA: TGTGCCATCAGTGAGCCCGACCTAGCCCTAGTAACCGGGGAGCAGTTCTTC. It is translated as CAISEPDLALVTGEQFF.

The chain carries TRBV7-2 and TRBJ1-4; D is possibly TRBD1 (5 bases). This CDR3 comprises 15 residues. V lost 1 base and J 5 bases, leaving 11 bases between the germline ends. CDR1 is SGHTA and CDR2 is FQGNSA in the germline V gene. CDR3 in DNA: TGTGCCAGCAGCTTAGGAGGGACTAAAAATGAAAAACTGTTTTTT. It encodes CASSLGGTKNEKLFF.

In nucleotides, the CDR3 is TGTGCCAGCAGCTTCAGTCACGGTTCCTACAATGAGCAGTTCTTC. Translated: CASSFSHGSYNEQFF. The chain combines TRBV7-9 with TRBJ2-1; the D is unclear. CDR1 and CDR2 from the germline V gene are SEHNR and FQNEAQ (reference sequence). The CDR3 runs to 15 residues. V shed 3 bases and J shed 1 base, with 10 bases lying between them.

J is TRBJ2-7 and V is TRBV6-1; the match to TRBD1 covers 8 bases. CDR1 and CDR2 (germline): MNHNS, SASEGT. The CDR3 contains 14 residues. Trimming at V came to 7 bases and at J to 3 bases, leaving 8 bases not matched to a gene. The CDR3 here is CASKDRGLGYEQYF. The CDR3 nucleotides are TGTGCCAGCAAAGACAGGGGACTGGGCTACGAGCAGTACTTC.

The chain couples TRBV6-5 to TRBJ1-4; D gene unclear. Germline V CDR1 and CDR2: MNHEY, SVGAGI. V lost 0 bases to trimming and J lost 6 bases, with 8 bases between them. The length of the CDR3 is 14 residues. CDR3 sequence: CASSYSALDEKLFF. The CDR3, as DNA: TGTGCCAGCAGTTACTCGGCCTTAGATGAAAAACTGTTTTTT.

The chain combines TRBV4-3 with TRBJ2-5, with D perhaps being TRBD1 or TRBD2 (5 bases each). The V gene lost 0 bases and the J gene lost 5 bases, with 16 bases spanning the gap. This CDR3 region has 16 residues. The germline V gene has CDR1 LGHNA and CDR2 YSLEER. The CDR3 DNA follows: TGCGCCAGCAGCCAAGATCGGGGCAAGGGGAGCGAGACCCAGTACTTC. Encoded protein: CASSQDRGKGSETQYF.

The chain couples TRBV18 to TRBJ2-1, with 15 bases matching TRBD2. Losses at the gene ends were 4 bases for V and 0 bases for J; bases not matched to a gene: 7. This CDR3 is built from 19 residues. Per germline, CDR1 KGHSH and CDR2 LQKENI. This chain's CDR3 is CASSQGGLAGGSSYNEQFF. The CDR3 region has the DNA TGTGCCAGCTCACAAGGGGGACTAGCGGGAGGAAGCTCCTACAATGAGCAGTTCTTC.